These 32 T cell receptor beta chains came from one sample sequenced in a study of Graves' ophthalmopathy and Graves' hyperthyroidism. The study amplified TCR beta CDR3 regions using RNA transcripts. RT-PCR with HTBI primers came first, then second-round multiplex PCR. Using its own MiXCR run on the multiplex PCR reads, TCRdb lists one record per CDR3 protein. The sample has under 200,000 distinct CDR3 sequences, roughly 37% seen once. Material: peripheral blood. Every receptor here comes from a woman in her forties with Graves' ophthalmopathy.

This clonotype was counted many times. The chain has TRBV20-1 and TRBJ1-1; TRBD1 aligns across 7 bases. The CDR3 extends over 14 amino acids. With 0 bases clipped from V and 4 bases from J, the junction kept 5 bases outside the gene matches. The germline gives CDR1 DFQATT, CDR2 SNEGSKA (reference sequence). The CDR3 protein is CSARDEQGSTEAFF. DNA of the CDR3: TGCAGTGCTAGAGACGAACAGGGGAGCACTGAAGCTTTCTTT.

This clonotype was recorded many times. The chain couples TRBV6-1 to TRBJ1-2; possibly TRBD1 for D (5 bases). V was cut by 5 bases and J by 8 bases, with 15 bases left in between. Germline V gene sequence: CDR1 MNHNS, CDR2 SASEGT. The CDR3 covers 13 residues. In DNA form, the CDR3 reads TGTGCCAGCAGTCAAAGCAGGGTTGGCGGCTACACCTTC. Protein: CASSQSRVGGYTF.

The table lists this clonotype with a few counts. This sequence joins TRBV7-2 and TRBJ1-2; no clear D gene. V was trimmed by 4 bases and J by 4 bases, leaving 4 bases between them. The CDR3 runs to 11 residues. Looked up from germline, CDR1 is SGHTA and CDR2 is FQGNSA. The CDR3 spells CASSSSYGYTF. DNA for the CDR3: TGTGCCAGCAGCTCCTCCTATGGCTACACCTTC. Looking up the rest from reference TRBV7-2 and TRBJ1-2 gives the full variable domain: GAGVSQSPSNKVTEKGKDVELRCDPISGHTALYWYRQSLGQGLEFLIYFQGNSAPDKSGLPSDRFSAERTGGSVSTLTIQRTQQEDSAVYLCASSSSYGYTFGSGTRLTVV.

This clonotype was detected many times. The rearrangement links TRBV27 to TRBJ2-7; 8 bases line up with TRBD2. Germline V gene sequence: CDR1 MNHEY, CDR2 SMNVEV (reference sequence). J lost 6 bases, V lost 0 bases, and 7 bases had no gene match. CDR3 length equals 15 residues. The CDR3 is CASSLSSGDRGEQYF. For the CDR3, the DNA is TGTGCCAGCAGTTTATCTAGCGGGGATCGCGGCGAGCAGTACTTC.

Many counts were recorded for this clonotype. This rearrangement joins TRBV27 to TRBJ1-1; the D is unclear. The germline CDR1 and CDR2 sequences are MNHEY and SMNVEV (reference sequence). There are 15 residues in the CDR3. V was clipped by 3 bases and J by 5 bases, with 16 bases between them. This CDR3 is CASSLEAAFETEAFF. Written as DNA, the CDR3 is TGTGCCAGCAGTTTGGAGGCAGCCTTCGAGACTGAAGCTTTCTTT.

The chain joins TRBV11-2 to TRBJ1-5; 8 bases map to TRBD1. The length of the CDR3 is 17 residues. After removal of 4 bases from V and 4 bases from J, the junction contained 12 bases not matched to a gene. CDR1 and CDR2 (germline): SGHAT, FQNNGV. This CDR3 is CASSSGQGGTRNQPQHF. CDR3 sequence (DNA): TGTGCCAGCAGCTCCGGACAGGGTGGGACTCGAAATCAGCCCCAGCATTTT.

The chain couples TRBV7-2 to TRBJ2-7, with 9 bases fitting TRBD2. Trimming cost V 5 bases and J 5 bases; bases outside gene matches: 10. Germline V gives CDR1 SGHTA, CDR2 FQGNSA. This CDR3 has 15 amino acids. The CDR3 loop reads CASSTISGRSNEQYF. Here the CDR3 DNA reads TGTGCCAGCAGCACCATTAGCGGGAGATCCAACGAGCAGTACTTC.

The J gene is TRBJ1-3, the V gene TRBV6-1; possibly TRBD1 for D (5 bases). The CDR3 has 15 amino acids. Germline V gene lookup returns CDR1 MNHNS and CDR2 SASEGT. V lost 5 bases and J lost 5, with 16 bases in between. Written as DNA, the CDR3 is TGTGCCAGCAGTAAAGAGGGGCACTATCGAAACACCATATATTTT. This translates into CASSKEGHYRNTIYF.

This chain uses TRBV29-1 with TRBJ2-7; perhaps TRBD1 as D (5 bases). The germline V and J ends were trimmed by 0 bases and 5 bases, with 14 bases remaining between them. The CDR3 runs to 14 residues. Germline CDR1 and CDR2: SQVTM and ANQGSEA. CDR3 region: CSVEEGKGVDEQYF. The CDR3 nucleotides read TGCAGCGTTGAAGAAGGTAAAGGGGTAGACGAGCAGTACTTC.

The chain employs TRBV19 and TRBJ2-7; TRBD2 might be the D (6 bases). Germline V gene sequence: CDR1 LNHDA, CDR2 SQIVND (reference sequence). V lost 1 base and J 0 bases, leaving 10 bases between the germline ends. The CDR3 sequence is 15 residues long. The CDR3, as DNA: TGTGCCAGTAGTATAGGGGGAGGTTCCTCCTACGAGCAGTACTTC. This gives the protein CASSIGGGSSYEQYF. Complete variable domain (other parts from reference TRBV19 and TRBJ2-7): DGGITQSPKYLFRKEGQNVTLSCEQNLNHDAMYWYRQDPGQGLRLIYYSQIVNDFQKGDIAEGYSVSREKKESFPLTVTSAQKNPTAFYLCASSIGGGSSYEQYFGPGTRLTVT.

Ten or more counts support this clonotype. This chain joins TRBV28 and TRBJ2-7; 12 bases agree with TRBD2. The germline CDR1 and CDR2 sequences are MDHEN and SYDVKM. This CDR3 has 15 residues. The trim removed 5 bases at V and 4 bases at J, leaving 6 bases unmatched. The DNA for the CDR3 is TGTGCCAGCAGTACCCCTAGCGGGGGGGTTTACGAGCAGTACTTC. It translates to CASSTPSGGVYEQYF.

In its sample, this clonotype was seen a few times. DNA of the CDR3: TGTGCCAGTAGTCGAGGACAGAACAGCAATCAGCCCCAGCATTTT. It codes for CASSRGQNSNQPQHF. V and J are TRBV19 and TRBJ1-5, with D maybe TRBD1 (6 bases). Germline V gene lookup returns CDR1 LNHDA and CDR2 SQIVND (reference sequence). V was shortened by 5 bases and J by 1 base, with 12 bases between the two germline ends. The CDR3 consists of 15 residues.

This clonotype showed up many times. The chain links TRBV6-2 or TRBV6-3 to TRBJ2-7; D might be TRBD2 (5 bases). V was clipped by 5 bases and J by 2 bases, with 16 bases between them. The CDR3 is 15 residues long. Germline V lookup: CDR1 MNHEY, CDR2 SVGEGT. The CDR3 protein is CASSGRGRRPYEQYF. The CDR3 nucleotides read TGTGCCAGCAGTGGCCGCGGCAGGAGGCCCTACGAGCAGTACTTC.

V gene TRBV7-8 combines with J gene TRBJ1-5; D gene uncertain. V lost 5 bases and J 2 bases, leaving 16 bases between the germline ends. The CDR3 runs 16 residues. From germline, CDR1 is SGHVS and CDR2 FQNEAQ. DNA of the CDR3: TGTGCCAGCAGCCGCATAGGGCAGGCTGGCAATCAGCCCCAGCATTTT. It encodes CASSRIGQAGNQPQHF.

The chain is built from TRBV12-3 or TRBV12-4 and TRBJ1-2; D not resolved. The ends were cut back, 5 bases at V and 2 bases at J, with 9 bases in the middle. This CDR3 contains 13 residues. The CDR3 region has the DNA TGTGCCAGCAGTGTGACGGACAACTATGGCTACACCTTC. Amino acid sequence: CASSVTDNYGYTF.

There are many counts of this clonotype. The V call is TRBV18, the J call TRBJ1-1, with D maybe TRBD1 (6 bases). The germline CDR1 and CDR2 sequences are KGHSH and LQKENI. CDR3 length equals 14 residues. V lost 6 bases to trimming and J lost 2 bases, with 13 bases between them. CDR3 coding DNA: TGTGCCAGCTCGCCTTGGACAGAAAACACTGAAGCTTTCTTT. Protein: CASSPWTENTEAFF.

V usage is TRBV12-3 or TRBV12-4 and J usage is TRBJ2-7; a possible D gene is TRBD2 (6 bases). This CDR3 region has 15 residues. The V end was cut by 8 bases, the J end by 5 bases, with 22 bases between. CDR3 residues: CASGKGLLKSNEQYF. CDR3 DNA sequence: TGTGCCAGCGGAAAGGGACTCCTAAAGTCCAACGAGCAGTACTTC.

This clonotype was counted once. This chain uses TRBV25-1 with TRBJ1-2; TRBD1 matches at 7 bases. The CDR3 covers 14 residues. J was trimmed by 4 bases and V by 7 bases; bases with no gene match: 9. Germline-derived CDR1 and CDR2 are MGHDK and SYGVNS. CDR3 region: CASIGTVNPYGYTF. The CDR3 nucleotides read TGTGCCAGCATAGGGACAGTTAACCCCTATGGCTACACCTTC.

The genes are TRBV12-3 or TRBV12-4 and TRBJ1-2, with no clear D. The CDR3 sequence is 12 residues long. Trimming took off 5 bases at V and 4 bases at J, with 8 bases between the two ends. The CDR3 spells CASSRHVYGYTF. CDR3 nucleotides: TGTGCCAGCAGTAGACACGTCTATGGCTACACCTTC.

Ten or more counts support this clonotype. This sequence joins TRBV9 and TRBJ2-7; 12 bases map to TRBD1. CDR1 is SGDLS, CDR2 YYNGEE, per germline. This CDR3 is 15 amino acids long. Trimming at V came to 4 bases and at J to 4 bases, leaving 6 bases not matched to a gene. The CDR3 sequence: CASSPGTGGAYEQYF. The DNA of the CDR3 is TGTGCCAGCAGCCCCGGGACAGGGGGCGCTTACGAGCAGTACTTC.

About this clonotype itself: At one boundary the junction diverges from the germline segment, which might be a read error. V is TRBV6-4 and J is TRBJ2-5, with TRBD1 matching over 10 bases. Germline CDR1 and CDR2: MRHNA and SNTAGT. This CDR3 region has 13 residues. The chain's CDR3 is CASSKEFDRGPDF. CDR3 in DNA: TGTGCCAGCAGTAAAGAATTCGACAGGGGGCCTGACTTC.

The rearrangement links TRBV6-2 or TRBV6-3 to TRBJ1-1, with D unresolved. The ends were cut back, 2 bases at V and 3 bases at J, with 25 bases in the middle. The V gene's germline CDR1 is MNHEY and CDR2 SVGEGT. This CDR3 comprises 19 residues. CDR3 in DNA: TGTGCCAGCAGTTACACAAGGGAGGCACTTGGGTATGGCGACACTGAAGCTTTCTTT. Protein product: CASSYTREALGYGDTEAFF.

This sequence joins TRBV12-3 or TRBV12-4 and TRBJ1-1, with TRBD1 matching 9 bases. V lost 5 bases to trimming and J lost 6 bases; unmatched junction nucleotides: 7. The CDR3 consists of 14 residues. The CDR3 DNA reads TGTGCCAGCAGTCCACAGGGGGCGCGGGCTGAAGCTTTCTTT. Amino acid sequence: CASSPQGARAEAFF.

In nucleotides, the CDR3 is TGTGCCAGCAGTGAATGGGAACGGGGAATAGGGACTGAAGCTTTCTTT. As protein: CASSEWERGIGTEAFF. This chain connects TRBV6-1 to TRBJ1-1; no definite D call. The V end lost 2 bases, the J end lost 5 bases, and 18 bases lay between the germline ends. Germline CDR1 is MNHNS and CDR2 is SASEGT. The CDR3 sequence is 16 residues long.

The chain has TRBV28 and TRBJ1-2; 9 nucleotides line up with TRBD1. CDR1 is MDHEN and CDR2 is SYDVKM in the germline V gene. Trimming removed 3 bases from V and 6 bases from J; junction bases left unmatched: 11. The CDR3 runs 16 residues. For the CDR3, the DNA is TGTGCCAGCAGTTTTAACCACAGGGGGCAAGGAGATGGCTACACCTTC. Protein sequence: CASSFNHRGQGDGYTF.

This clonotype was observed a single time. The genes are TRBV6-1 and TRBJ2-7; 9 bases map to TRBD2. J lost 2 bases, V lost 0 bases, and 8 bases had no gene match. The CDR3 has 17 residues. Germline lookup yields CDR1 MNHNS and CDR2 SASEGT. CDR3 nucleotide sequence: TGTGCCAGCAGTGAAGCGCCTAAGCGGGAGGTAGCCTACGAGCAGTACTTC. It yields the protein CASSEAPKREVAYEQYF.

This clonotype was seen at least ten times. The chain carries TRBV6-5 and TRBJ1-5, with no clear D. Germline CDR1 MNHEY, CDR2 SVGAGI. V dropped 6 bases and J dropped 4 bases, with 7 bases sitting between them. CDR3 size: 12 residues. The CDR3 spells CASRSPNQPQHF. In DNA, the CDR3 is TGTGCCAGCAGGTCTCCGAATCAGCCCCAGCATTTT.

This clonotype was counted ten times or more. The CDR3 sequence is CASSIQGIVGYTF. DNA of the CDR3: TGTGCCAGTAGTATCCAGGGGATAGTTGGCTACACCTTC. The genes are TRBV19 and TRBJ1-2; weak D call: TRBD1 (6 bases). The V end was cut by 3 bases, the J end by 7 bases, with 12 bases between. The CDR3 covers 13 residues. Germline values: CDR1 LNHDA, CDR2 SQIVND (reference sequence).

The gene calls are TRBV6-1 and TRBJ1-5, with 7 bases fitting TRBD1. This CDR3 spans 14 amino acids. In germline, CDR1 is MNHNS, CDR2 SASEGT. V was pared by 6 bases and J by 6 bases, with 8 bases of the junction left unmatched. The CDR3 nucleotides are TGTGCCAGCAGAGCTCGACAGGGAGTTCAGCCCCAGCATTTT. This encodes CASRARQGVQPQHF.

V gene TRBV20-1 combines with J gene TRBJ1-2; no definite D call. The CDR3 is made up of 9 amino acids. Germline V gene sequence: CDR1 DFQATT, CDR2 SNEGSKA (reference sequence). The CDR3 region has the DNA TGCACCTACGCGGGTGGCTACACCTTC. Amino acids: CTYAGGYTF.

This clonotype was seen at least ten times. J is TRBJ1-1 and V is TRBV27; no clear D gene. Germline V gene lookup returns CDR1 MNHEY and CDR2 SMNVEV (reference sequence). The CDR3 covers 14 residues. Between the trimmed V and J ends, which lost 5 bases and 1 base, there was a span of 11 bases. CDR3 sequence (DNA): TGTGCCAGCAGTCCCAGGACGGGGAACACTGAAGCTTTCTTT. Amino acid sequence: CASSPRTGNTEAFF.

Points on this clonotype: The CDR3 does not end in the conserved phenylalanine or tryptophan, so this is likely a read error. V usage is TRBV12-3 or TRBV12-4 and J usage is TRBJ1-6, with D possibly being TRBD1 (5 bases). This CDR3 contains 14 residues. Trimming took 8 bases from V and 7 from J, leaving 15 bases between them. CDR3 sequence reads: CASGIAGSNSPLHL. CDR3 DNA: TGTGCCAGCGGTATAGCAGGGTCCAATTCACCCCTCCACCTT.